One sample yielded the 7 T cell receptor beta chains listed below, sequenced in a study of PD-1 blockade in classical Hodgkin lymphoma. Profiled with immunoSEQ multiplex PCR; TCRdb holds only in-frame clones, not every one. The sample comprises around 28,000 clones, 70% of which are singletons, and roughly 24% rests with the top ten. Every one of the patients relapsed after autologous stem cell transplantation (brentuximab vedotin exposure was variable). The sequencing used peripheral blood mononuclear cells (PBMCs), collected before the second cycle of nivolumab. All receptors come from a human donor with classical Hodgkin lymphoma.

This clone turned up a few times. V usage is TRBV5-6 and J usage is TRBJ2-7; 9 bases are shared with TRBD2. The CDR3 totals 15 residues. Losses at the gene ends were 4 bases for V and 4 bases for J; bases not matched to a gene: 9. Germline CDR1 SGHDT, CDR2 YYEEEE. The CDR3 nucleotides read TGTGCCAGCAGCGCGGGGGGGGCGGGAGGTTACGAGCAGTACTTC. This sequence encodes CASSAGGAGGYEQYF.

The chain has TRBV7-2 and TRBJ1-2; TRBD1 is a possible D gene (6 bases). The CDR3 loop spans 16 amino acids. Trimming took off 2 bases at V and 4 bases at J, with 17 bases between the two ends. Germline loops: CDR1 SGHTA, CDR2 FQGNSA. CDR3 in DNA: TGTGCCAGCAGCTTACGAACAGGGCCTTCGGGCTATGGCTACACCTTC. It encodes CASSLRTGPSGYGYTF.

This chain joins TRBV15 and TRBJ1-1; D not certain. This CDR3 comprises 13 residues. Trimming removed 0 bases from V and 5 bases from J, with 7 bases in between. Looked up from germline, CDR1 is LNHNV and CDR2 is YYDKDF (reference sequence). The CDR3 coding sequence is TGTGCCACCAGCAGAGATTTAGGGACTGAAGCTTTCTTT. Its translation: CATSRDLGTEAFF.

The chain has TRBV6-6 and TRBJ1-3; maybe TRBD1 (5 bases). This CDR3 contains 14 residues. CDR1 is MNHNY, CDR2 SVGAGI, per germline (reference sequence). With 5 bases removed from V and 0 bases from J, the gap between germline ends came to 8 bases. DNA of the CDR3: TGTGCCAGCAGTGCAGGGTACTCTGGAAACACCATATATTTT. This gives the protein CASSAGYSGNTIYF.

This chain links TRBV28 with TRBJ1-1; no definite D call. V shed 5 bases and J shed 1 base, with 8 bases lying between them. This CDR3 has 13 amino acids. Germline-derived CDR1 and CDR2 are MDHEN and SYDVKM. The CDR3: CASSPPGNTEAFF. The CDR3 region has the DNA TGTGCCAGCAGTCCCCCCGGGAACACTGAAGCTTTCTTT.

This sequence joins TRBV7-9 and TRBJ2-3; 8 nucleotides agree with TRBD2. This CDR3 comprises 15 residues. J gave up 6 bases and V 3 bases, and 8 bases lay outside the gene matches. Per the germline V gene, CDR1 is SEHNR and CDR2 is FQNEAQ (reference sequence). CDR3 in DNA: TGTGCCAGCAGCTTCGGACTAGCCCCACCGGATACGCAGTATTTT. Amino acid sequence: CASSFGLAPPDTQYF.

CDR3: CASSSYENQPQHF. CDR3 in DNA: TGTGCCAGCAGTAGTTATGAAAATCAGCCCCAGCATTTT. This chain joins TRBV6-5 and TRBJ1-5; unclear D gene. V lost 5 bases and J 4 bases, leaving 9 bases between the germline ends. The length of the CDR3 is 13 residues. Germline values: CDR1 MNHEY, CDR2 SVGAGI.